This entry describes one T cell receptor beta chain. The CDR3 spans 16 residues. The V gene's germline CDR1 is KGHSH and CDR2 LQKENI. V shed 3 bases and J shed 1 base, with 12 bases lying between them. This study enrolled people aged about 18 to 100 from around 26 US geographic areas. Participant reports of clinical history set cohort assignment. These data originate in a study of blood T cell repertoires in COVID-19. Study context: From the United States, Italy and Spain came samples of acute and convalescent COVID-19. From T cells, B-cell-depleted T cells, or PBMCs came the material, which was cDNA or gDNA.

Profiling relied on immunoSEQ multiplex PCR, and the TCRdb table lists in-frame clones only, not all of them. The top ten clones hold about 3.5% of a sample with about 170,000 clones, 80% to 90% of them seen once. Sequencing was done on a sample of PBMCs or T cells enriched from blood (not recorded which). The TCR was taken from a woman aged 45-59 years in a cohort exposed to, infected with or recovered from COVID-19 (not recorded which). The chain couples TRBV18 to TRBJ2-2; possible D gene TRBD2, 6 bases. CDR3: CASSPGTLQNTGELFF. Written as DNA, the CDR3 is TGTGCCAGCTCACCCGGGACTCTTCAGAACACCGGGGAGCTGTTTTTT.